The rows below give T cell receptor beta chains drawn from one sample of a study of OX40 agonist ivuxolimab in advanced cancers. Sequenced by immunoSEQ multiplex PCR; TCRdb stores in-frame clones only, minus some. The sample lists tens of thousands of clones; 70% to 90% were seen once. Sequenced here: CD4+ or CD8+ T cells sorted from blood, sampled in a trial of the OX40 agonist ivuxolimab. Receptors were obtained from an adult with an advanced solid tumor such as melanoma, head and neck, liver or kidney cancer. Both conserved end residues are part of each CDR3. A D gene is named only where the DNA matches it firmly. A row's size may be missing; if present it is once, few, many or a size class.

.,TRBJ2-1,TRBD2,TRBV7-9,TGTGCCAGCAGCCAAACTAGCGGGCGCGAAAATGAGCAGTTCTTC,CASSQTSGRENEQFF
once,TRBJ2-3,.,TRBV5-1,TGCGCCAGCAGCCACCGGGACTCAGATACGCAGTATTTT,CASSHRDSDTQYF
.,TRBJ2-7,.,TRBV10-3,TGTGCCATCAGGACGACAGGTTGGGGGCAGGGCGAGCAGTACTTC,CAIRTTGWGQGEQYF
.,TRBJ1-4,.,TRBV28,TGTGCCAGCAGTTCAGCAGGGGCGGCAGGTGAAAAACTGTTTTTT,CASSSAGAAGEKLFF
.,TRBJ2-1,TRBD2,TRBV7-6,TGTGCCAGCAGCTTAGCTAGCGGGATAGGGAATGAGCAGTTCTTC,CASSLASGIGNEQFF
.,TRBJ2-1,TRBD1,TRBV4-1,TGCGCCAGCAGCCTAGCAACAGGGGGCTCTGAGGCTGAGCAGTTCTTC,CASSLATGGSEAEQFF
.,TRBJ1-4,.,TRBV6-4,TGTGCCAGCAGTGATACCCACAGGGCTCCTAATGAAAAACTGTTTTTT,CASSDTHRAPNEKLFF
.,TRBJ2-6,.,TRBV5-1,TGCGCCAGCAGCTGGGGGAATTTCTCTGGGGCCAACGTCCTGACTTTC,CASSWGNFSGANVLTF
.,TRBJ1-5,.,TRBV18,TGTGCCAGCTCACCCGACACATATCAGCCCCAGCATTTT,CASSPDTYQPQHF
once,TRBJ2-1,TRBD1,TRBV28,TGTGCCAGCAGTCCCAGGACAGGGAAAACCTACAATGAGCAGTTCTTC,CASSPRTGKTYNEQFF
.,TRBJ1-6,TRBD1,TRBV27,TGTGCCAGCAGTTTCTCCGGGACAGGGAAATTTCGGTATAATTCACCCCTCCACTTT,CASSFSGTGKFRYNSPLHF
.,TRBJ2-3,.,TRBV5-4,TGTGCCAGCAGCTCAGCTAGCGCAGATACGCAGTATTTT,CASSSASADTQYF
once,TRBJ2-1,.,TRBV29-1,TGCAGCGTTGGACACACAGACAGTTACTACAATGAGCAGTTCTTC,CSVGHTDSYYNEQFF
.,TRBJ2-3,TRBD2,TRBV4-3,TGCGCCAGCAGCCAAGACTCGGCGACTAGCGTCCCAAGCACAGATACGCAGTATTTT,CASSQDSATSVPSTDTQYF
.,TRBJ2-1,.,TRBV11-3,TGTGCCAGCAGCTTACTGTCAGGATACTACAATGAGCAGTTCTTC,CASSLLSGYYNEQFF
.,TRBJ2-2,.,TRBV19,TGTGCCACTAAACCCGCGTGGACCGGGGAGCTGTTTTTT,CATKPAWTGELFF
.,TRBJ2-7,.,TRBV6-6,TGTGCCAGCAGCTACCGCTACGAGCAGTACTTC,CASSYRYEQYF